Listed below are T cell receptor beta chains from one sample, sequenced in a study of cytomegalovirus exposure and HLA in healthy donors. Produced via immunoSEQ multiplex PCR; TCRdb's table is partial and in-frame only. The top ten clones hold less than 4.5% of a sample with over 200,000 clones, 70% to 80% of them seen once. The sequencing sample was made of PBMCs. These receptors came from a male donor in good health and CMV-seronegative. CDR3s include the opening cysteine and the closing phenylalanine or tryptophan. D genes are given only for firm matches. Clone size is shown for a subset of rows, as once, few, many or a class of expanded clone.

abundance	j_gene	d_gene	v_gene	CDR3aa	CDR3nt
NA	TRBJ1-1	NA	TRBV5-5	CASSLGATGINTEAFF	TGTGCCAGCAGCTTGGGTGCGACAGGCATCAACACTGAAGCTTTCTTT
NA	TRBJ1-1	NA	TRBV7-6	CASSLGNTGHYEAFF	TGTGCCAGCAGCTTAGGTAATACGGGACACTATGAAGCTTTCTTT
NA	TRBJ2-7	TRBD1	TRBV7-2	CASSLKPTGSYEQYF	TGTGCCAGCAGTCTCAAGCCGACAGGGTCCTACGAGCAGTACTTC
NA	TRBJ1-1	NA	TRBV14	CASSQVARLRTEAFF	TGTGCCAGCAGCCAAGTCGCACGGTTGCGCACTGAAGCTTTCTTT
NA	TRBJ1-2	TRBD1	TRBV6-5	CASSSRTGSVYGYTF	TGTGCCAGCAGTTCCAGGACAGGCTCCGTGTATGGCTACACCTTC
NA	TRBJ1-2	NA	TRBV6-5	CASSYSNSRYYGYTF	TGTGCCAGCAGTTACTCGAACAGTAGGTACTATGGCTACACCTTC
NA	TRBJ1-2	NA	TRBV6-4	CASSDSQNYGYTF	TGTGCCAGCAGTGACTCACAAAACTATGGCTACACCTTC
NA	TRBJ2-2	TRBD2	TRBV7-9	CASSSRGATGELFF	TGTGCCAGCAGCTCGCGGGGGGCCACCGGGGAGCTGTTTTTT
once	TRBJ2-2	NA	TRBV19	CASTAGVRTGELFF	TGTGCCAGTACGGCAGGGGTGCGCACCGGGGAGCTGTTTTTT
NA	TRBJ2-5	TRBD2	TRBV5-4	CASSLGTSGKGSETQYF	TGTGCCAGCAGCTTGGGGACTAGCGGGAAGGGAAGTGAGACCCAGTACTTC
NA	TRBJ1-6	NA	TRBV6-1	CASITGTPPLHF	TGTGCCAGCATAACGGGGACACCACCCCTCCACTTT
NA	TRBJ2-7	TRBD1	TRBV2	CASRRTGQGYEQYF	TGTGCCAGCAGAAGAACGGGACAGGGCTACGAGCAGTACTTC
NA	TRBJ1-5	TRBD1	TRBV19	CASGPGGSNQPQHF	TGTGCCAGTGGACCAGGGGGAAGCAATCAGCCCCAGCATTTT
few	TRBJ1-5	NA	TRBV9	CASSVGAGVKGNQPQHF	TGTGCCAGCAGCGTAGGGGCAGGGGTCAAGGGCAATCAGCCCCAGCATTTT
NA	TRBJ2-2	TRBD2	TRBV2	CASTTSGITTGELFF	TGTGCCAGCACGACTAGCGGGATAACGACCGGGGAGCTGTTTTTT
NA	TRBJ1-4	NA	TRBV7-3	CASSLRAGSNEKLFF	TGTGCCAGCAGCTTAAGAGCAGGGTCTAATGAAAAACTGTTTTTT
few	TRBJ1-4	TRBD1	TRBV6-1	CASSPSTGGEEKLFF	TGTGCCAGCAGTCCCTCAACAGGGGGGGAGGAAAAACTGTTTTTT
NA	TRBJ2-2	TRBD2	TRBV9	CASSGGLVLDTGELFF	TGTGCCAGCAGCGGGGGACTAGTGCTAGACACCGGGGAGCTGTTTTTT
few	TRBJ2-7	TRBD1	TRBV6-5	CASSARTGRYEQYF	TGTGCCAGCAGTGCTCGGACAGGTCGCTACGAGCAGTACTTC
NA	TRBJ2-1	NA	TRBV14	CASSPWGGPDPNEQFF	TGTGCCAGCAGCCCCTGGGGGGGCCCCGATCCCAATGAGCAGTTCTTC
NA	TRBJ2-7	NA	TRBV19	CASSIDQTEPLYEQYF	TGTGCCAGTAGTATAGATCAGACAGAACCTCTCTACGAGCAGTACTTC
few	TRBJ1-1	NA	TRBV5-8	CASSPARGRAGTEAFF	TGTGCCAGCAGCCCGGCGCGGGGCAGGGCGGGCACTGAAGCTTTCTTT
few	TRBJ1-1	TRBD1	TRBV29-1	CSVKDRGMAAFF	TGCAGCGTTAAAGACAGGGGAATGGCCGCTTTCTTT
NA	TRBJ1-3	TRBD1	TRBV27	CASSPTPTGFAGNTIYF	TGTGCCAGCAGTCCCACTCCGACAGGGTTCGCTGGAAACACCATATATTTT
NA	TRBJ2-1	NA	TRBV6-5	CASSGTRNEQFF	TGTGCCAGCAGTGGGACACGGAATGAGCAGTTCTTC
few	TRBJ1-1	NA	TRBV28	CASSSAPEAFF	TGTGCCAGCAGTTCCGCGCCTGAAGCTTTCTTT
NA	TRBJ1-1	NA	TRBV10-1	CASSESSRGEAFF	TGCGCCAGCAGTGAGTCTTCAAGGGGTGAAGCTTTCTTT
NA	TRBJ2-7	NA	TRBV19	CASSRGPNPVRPYEQYF	TGTGCCAGTAGCCGAGGGCCGAACCCAGTCCGACCCTACGAGCAGTACTTC
NA	TRBJ2-2	NA	TRBV28	CASSLPAPGELFF	TGTGCCAGCAGTTTACCAGCGCCCGGGGAGCTGTTTTTT
NA	TRBJ2-1	NA	TRBV4-1	CASSRRDANEQFF	TGCGCCAGCAGCCGGAGGGACGCAAATGAGCAGTTCTTC
NA	TRBJ2-1	TRBD2	TRBV5-1	CASSLVAGGKNEQFF	TGCGCCAGCAGCTTGGTAGCGGGAGGGAAAAATGAGCAGTTCTTC
NA	TRBJ1-5	NA	TRBV10-3	CAISESLRDQPQHF	TGTGCCATCAGTGAGTCCCTCCGCGATCAGCCCCAGCATTTT
once	TRBJ2-7	TRBD1	TRBV5-1	CASSLQGEYEQYF	TGCGCCAGCAGCTTGCAGGGGGAGTACGAGCAGTACTTC